Listed here are 5 T cell receptor beta chains from one sample, sequenced in a study of blood T cell repertoires in COVID-19. The assay was immunoSEQ multiplex PCR, and TCRdb's table has in-frame clones only and misses some. The table records roughly 100,000 clones, around 90% of them present only once. Sequencing input: peripheral blood. These receptors all stem from a man aged 50 to 60 with active or convalescent COVID-19.

About this clone: At the DNA level, this CDR3 is encoded by other sequences in the same sample as well. The rearrangement links TRBV6-1 to TRBJ2-2; 7 bases fit TRBD1. Looked up from germline, CDR1 is MNHNS and CDR2 is SASEGT. V was clipped by 0 bases and J by 7 bases; unmatched bases: 5. This CDR3 is built from 15 residues. The CDR3 nucleotides read TGTGCCAGCAGTGAAGCGCAAGGGGGCAGCGGGGAGCTGTTTTTT. It yields the protein CASSEAQGGSGELFF.

The CDR3, as DNA: TGTGCCAGCAGCTTAGACGAGAATCAGCCCCAGCATTTT. This translates into CASSLDENQPQHF. The chain is built from TRBV7-2 and TRBJ1-5; no clear D gene. Trimming stripped 1 base from V and 4 bases from J, with 5 bases between. The CDR3 has 13 residues. Germline loops: CDR1 SGHTA, CDR2 FQGNSA.

The chain recombines TRBV2 with TRBJ1-1; a weak D match, TRBD1 (6 bases). V lost 6 bases and J 1 base, leaving 9 bases between the germline ends. The length of the CDR3 is 13 residues. Germline values: CDR1 SNHLY, CDR2 FYNNEI. Here the CDR3 reads CASRGQPNTEAFF. The CDR3 bases are TGTGCCAGCAGAGGACAGCCGAACACTGAAGCTTTCTTT.

J is TRBJ1-5 and V is TRBV28; possibly TRBD1 for D (5 bases). Germline V lookup: CDR1 MDHEN, CDR2 SYDVKM. Trimming removed 5 bases at V and 3 bases at J, with 20 bases between. The CDR3 covers 17 residues. Written as DNA, the CDR3 is TGTGCCAGCAGTCCCCCCTCTACACAGGTGAACAATCAGCCCCAGCATTTT. Protein sequence: CASSPPSTQVNNQPQHF.

The chain carries TRBV27 and TRBJ1-2; D might be TRBD1 (5 bases). V lost 2 bases and J 8 bases, leaving 12 bases between the germline ends. Germline V gene sequence: CDR1 MNHEY, CDR2 SMNVEV (reference sequence). The CDR3 consists of 13 residues. The CDR3 coding sequence is TGTGCCAGCAGTTTACAGGGATCTAGGGGCTACACCTTC. Translating gives CASSLQGSRGYTF.